The source of this TCR beta chain is a study of T-cell memory formation after mild COVID-19. Turning to the study itself: Largely donor-specific TCR clusters were found. Study results and limitations: Clones shrinking from day 15 to 85 showed even CD4/CD8 mixes; later expanders tilted CD4+. Shrinking CD4+ clones were chiefly CM and EM; CD8+ ones were chiefly EMRA.

For this clonotype: Its target is not known.

TCRdb processed the 5' RACE reads anew with MiXCR; each CDR3 protein has one entry. The data show about 49,000 distinct CDR3 sequences, with approximately 8% seen just once and more than 1.2% held by the top ten. Germline CDR1 and CDR2: SGHKS and YYEKEE (reference sequence). V gave up 7 bases and J gave up 3 bases, with 13 bases separating them. The CDR3 consists of 14 residues. The chain is built from TRBV5-5 and TRBJ2-2; a possible D gene is TRBD1 (6 bases). Material: PBMCs or a T cell subset sorted from them (not recorded which). The source of this sequence is a man younger than 30 who had mild COVID-19 (a few samples of this study predate the infection). Cell type and time point are not known. The CDR3, as DNA: TGTGCCAGCGGGGGCCCACAATACACCGGGGAGCTGTTTTTT. Protein product: CASGGPQYTGELFF.